A single sample gave rise to the 15 T cell receptor beta chains below, sequenced in a study of blood T cell repertoires in COVID-19. The repertoire was sequenced with immunoSEQ multiplex PCR; TCRdb's copy has only in-frame clones and lacks some. The sample consists of around 300,000 clones, over 80% of them appearing once. The sequencing input was peripheral blood. Receptors were obtained from a middle-aged woman with acute or convalescent COVID-19.

This clone has a single count. Other DNA sequences in the same sample also yield this CDR3. V is TRBV24-1 and J is TRBJ1-2, with 8 bases that match TRBD1. This CDR3 comprises 12 residues. Germline loops: CDR1 KGHDR, CDR2 SFDVKD. After removal of 4 bases from V and 6 bases from J, the junction contained 0 bases not matched to a gene. The CDR3 DNA reads as TGTGCCACCAGTGAGGACAGGGATGGCTACACCTTC. Amino acid sequence: CATSEDRDGYTF.

The chain carries TRBV27 and TRBJ1-2, with D perhaps TRBD1 (5 bases). V shed 5 bases and J shed 5 bases, with 15 bases lying between them. CDR1 and CDR2 from the germline V gene are MNHEY and SMNVEV (reference sequence). The CDR3 has 14 amino acids. This CDR3 reads CASSPLGGLYGYTF. In nucleotides, the CDR3 is TGTGCCAGCAGTCCTCTGGGGGGGTTGTATGGCTACACCTTC.

The chain is built from TRBV30 and TRBJ1-2; no reliable D call. CDR1 and CDR2 (germline): GTSNPN, SVGIG (reference sequence). The CDR3 runs 11 residues. V was clipped by 6 bases and J by 5 bases, with 10 bases between them. The CDR3 DNA follows: TGTGCCTGCGGCGGTAGATATGGCTACACCTTC. Protein: CACGGRYGYTF. Using reference TRBV30 and TRBJ1-2 for the parts outside the CDR3, the full variable domain is SQTIHQWPATLVQPVGSPLSLECTVEGTSNPNLYWYRQAAGRGLQLLFYSVGIGQISSEVPQNLSASRPQDRQFILSSKKLLLSDSGFYLCACGGRYGYTFGSGTRLTVV.

This clone was recorded a few times. The chain couples TRBV24-1 to TRBJ1-3; D remains ambiguous. The germline V gene encodes CDR1 KGHDR and CDR2 SFDVKD. V was shortened by 8 bases and J by 4 bases, with 5 bases between the two germline ends. This CDR3 has 11 residues. The CDR3 sequence: CATNPGNTIYF. DNA of the CDR3: TGTGCCACCAATCCAGGAAACACCATATATTTT.

V gene TRBV30 combines with J gene TRBJ1-1; the match to TRBD1 covers 9 bases. The germline CDR1 and CDR2 sequences are GTSNPN and SVGIG (reference sequence). The V gene end was trimmed by 1 base and the J gene end by 2 bases; junction bases not matched to a gene: 5. The CDR3 covers 15 residues. The CDR3 sequence: CAWSGLGQGNTEAFF. The CDR3 DNA reads TGTGCCTGGAGTGGGTTGGGACAGGGAAACACTGAAGCTTTCTTT.

The V call is TRBV6-5, the J call TRBJ2-1, with TRBD1 identical over 10 bases. CDR1 is MNHEY and CDR2 is SVGAGI in the germline V gene. The CDR3 is made up of 15 amino acids. V dropped 6 bases and J dropped 2; count of bases not matched to a gene: 4. CDR3 nucleotide sequence: TGTGCCAGCAGACCCGGGACAGGGGCCTACAATGAGCAGTTCTTC. Its protein is CASRPGTGAYNEQFF.

This chain connects TRBV10-3 to TRBJ1-1, with 12 nucleotides matching TRBD1. V lost 7 bases and J lost 3; bases outside the gene matches: 6. The CDR3 spans 15 residues. The V gene's germline CDR1 is ENHRY and CDR2 SYGVKD. CDR3 in amino acids: CAINMGDRGHTEAFF. As DNA, the CDR3 is TGTGCCATCAATATGGGGGACAGGGGGCACACTGAAGCTTTCTTT.

This clone was seen at least ten times. This chain uses TRBV12-5 with TRBJ1-5; TRBD1 is a possible D gene (6 bases). Germline V gives CDR1 LGHNT, CDR2 FRNRAP. This CDR3 spans 18 amino acids. V lost 2 bases, J lost 0 bases, and 17 bases lay in between. Written as DNA, the CDR3 is TGTGCTAGTGGTTTGACCCCCGACGGACAGAATAGCAATCAGCCCCAGCATTTT. Amino acids: CASGLTPDGQNSNQPQHF. The full variable domain, completed using reference TRBV12-5 and TRBJ1-5, is DARVTQTPRHKVTEMGQEVTMRCQPILGHNTVFWYRQTMMQGLELLAYFRNRAPLDDSGMPKDRFSAEMPDATLATLKIQPSEPRDSAVYFCASGLTPDGQNSNQPQHFGDGTRLSIL.

The chain joins TRBV2 to TRBJ1-5; D ambiguous. Trimming pared 9 bases from V and 5 bases from J, leaving 14 bases between. The V gene's germline CDR1 is SNHLY and CDR2 FYNNEI. The CDR3 is 13 amino acids. This chain's CDR3 is CASDWGGDQPQHF. The CDR3 DNA follows: TGTGCCAGTGACTGGGGAGGCGATCAGCCCCAGCATTTT.

The chain carries TRBV5-1 and TRBJ2-6, with a tentative D call TRBD2 (6 bases). Germline V gene sequence: CDR1 SGHRS, CDR2 YFSETQ. The CDR3 runs to 17 residues. With 6 bases removed from V and 0 bases from J, the gap between germline ends came to 16 bases. This chain's CDR3 is CASTPFGRFSGANVLTF. The DNA for the CDR3 is TGCGCCAGCACCCCCTTCGGGAGATTCTCTGGGGCCAACGTCCTGACTTTC.

This chain uses TRBV5-1 with TRBJ1-2; 12 bases match TRBD1. Germline CDR1 is SGHRS and CDR2 is YFSETQ. The J segment lost 3 bases and the V segment lost 4 bases, leaving 4 bases of the junction unmatched. CDR3 length: 15 amino acids. The CDR3 sequence is CASSAGTGGYYGYTF. The DNA for the CDR3 is TGCGCCAGCAGCGCAGGGACAGGGGGCTACTATGGCTACACCTTC.

V usage is TRBV7-3 and J usage is TRBJ1-3, with D unclear. The CDR3 spans 14 residues. The germline CDR1 and CDR2 sequences are SGHTA and FQGTGA. V was clipped by 5 bases and J by 3 bases, with 11 bases between them. The CDR3 region has the DNA TGTGCCAGCAGCAGCGGCGGGGTTGGAAACACCATATATTTT. Protein: CASSSGGVGNTIYF.

This rearrangement joins TRBV4-1 to TRBJ1-4; D not certain. Germline V CDR1 and CDR2: MGHRA, YSYEKL. The CDR3 is made up of 15 amino acids. Trimming removed 4 bases at V and 5 bases at J, with 14 bases between. In nucleotides, the CDR3 is TGCGCCAGCAGCCTAACGGAACAGAGAAATGAAAAACTGTTTTTT. It encodes CASSLTEQRNEKLFF.

This chain connects TRBV27 to TRBJ2-3, with 9 bases matching TRBD1. Unmatched junction bases numbered 4, after V lost 8 bases and J lost 1 base. The CDR3 length is 14 residues. Per the germline V gene, CDR1 is MNHEY and CDR2 is SMNVEV (reference sequence). CDR3 in amino acids: CASGWTGGTDTQYF. DNA for the CDR3: TGTGCCAGCGGATGGACAGGGGGCACAGATACGCAGTATTTT.

The rearrangement joins TRBV19 to TRBJ2-3; unclear D gene. Trimming took 5 bases from V and 2 from J, leaving 8 bases between them. The CDR3 contains 13 residues. Germline V CDR1 and CDR2: LNHDA, SQIVND (reference sequence). The CDR3 DNA reads TGTGCCAGTAGTTACAGCCCCACAGATACGCAGTATTTT. Translating it yields CASSYSPTDTQYF.